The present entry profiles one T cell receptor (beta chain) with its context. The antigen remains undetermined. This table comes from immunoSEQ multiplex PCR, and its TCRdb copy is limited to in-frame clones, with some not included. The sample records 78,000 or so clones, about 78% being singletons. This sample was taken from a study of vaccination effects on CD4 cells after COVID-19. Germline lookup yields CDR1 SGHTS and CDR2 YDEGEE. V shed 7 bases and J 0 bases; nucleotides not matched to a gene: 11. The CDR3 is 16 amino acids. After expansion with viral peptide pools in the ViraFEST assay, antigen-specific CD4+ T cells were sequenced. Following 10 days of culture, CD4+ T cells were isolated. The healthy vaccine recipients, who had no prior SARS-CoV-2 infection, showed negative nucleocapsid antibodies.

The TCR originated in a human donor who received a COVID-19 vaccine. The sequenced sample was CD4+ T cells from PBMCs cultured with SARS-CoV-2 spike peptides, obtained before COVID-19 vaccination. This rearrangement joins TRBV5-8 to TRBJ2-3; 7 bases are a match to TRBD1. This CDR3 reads CASPATGYASTDTQYF. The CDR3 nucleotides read TGTGCCAGCCCCGCGACAGGGTATGCTAGCACAGATACGCAGTATTTT. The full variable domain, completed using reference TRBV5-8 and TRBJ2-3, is EAGVTQSPTHLIKTRGQQATLRCSPISGHTSVYWYQQALGLGLQFLLWYDEGEERNRGNFPPRFSGRQFPNYSSELNVNALELEDSALYLCASPATGYASTDTQYFGPGTRLTVL.